This T cell receptor beta chain appears in the sequencing data of a study of technical replicates of blood from several donors. CDR1 and CDR2 (germline): SQVTM, ANQGSEA. The CDR3 spans 11 residues. The V and J ends lost 5 bases and 11 bases respectively, with 15 bases between them. Many counts were recorded for this clone. Method: immunoSEQ multiplex PCR; TCRdb's copy keeps in-frame clones and lacks some. The table includes about 82,000 clones, over 95% detected once. The genes are TRBV29-1 and TRBJ1-1; possible D gene TRBD1, 6 bases. Source material: T cells isolated from PBMCs. The TCR sequence derives from a human donor in good health. CDR3 nucleotide sequence: TGCAGCGTTTCCAGGGGTGGATATGCTTTCTTT. This gives the protein CSVSRGGYAFF.